The sequence of this T cell receptor beta chain was determined in a study of blood T cell repertoires in COVID-19. Trimming cost V 2 bases and J 0 bases, with 17 bases left between them. This CDR3 contains 18 residues. The germline V gene has CDR1 LGHNA and CDR2 YNFKEQ. TCRdb's table, derived via immunoSEQ multiplex PCR, lists solely in-frame clones and lacks some. The table has 150,000 to 160,000 clones, approximately 82% seen once; the top ten hold more than 7.5%. Sequencing was carried out using peripheral blood. The J gene is TRBJ1-3, the V gene TRBV4-2, with a weak D call TRBD1 (6 bases). This sequence originates from a woman in her forties or fifties with acute or convalescent COVID-19. The CDR3 bases are TGTGCCAGCAGCCAAAAAGGGGGAAGGGGGAGCTCTGGAAACACCATATATTTT. It codes for CASSQKGGRGSSGNTIYF.